A single sample gave rise to the 24 T cell receptor beta chains below, sequenced in a study of T cell repertoires in cytomegalovirus infection. TCRdb re-analysed the reads in MiXCR, keeping a single row per CDR3 protein. The sample records approximately 990,000 distinct CDR3 sequences, approximately 32% being singletons. No antigens are known for them. The sequenced sample was cultured CD8+ T cells from PBMCs, obtained from culture after CMV antigen stimulation. These receptor sequences come from a human donor in good health (CMV status not recorded). Some clones in this sample may be carry-over from other donors' samples.

Remarks on this clonotype: A much larger clone is a single base away; this may be a read error. The CDR3 here is CAIRSDDSRGYTF. CDR3 DNA sequence: TGTGCCATCAGGTCGGATGACTCCCGCGGCTACACCTTC. The V and J genes are TRBV10-3 and TRBJ1-2; D is unresolved. V gave up 6 bases and J gave up 8 bases, with 16 bases separating them. The CDR3 totals 13 residues. Germline-derived CDR1 and CDR2 are ENHRY and SYGVKD.

This chain uses TRBV4-1 with TRBJ2-7; 7 bases align to TRBD1. The CDR3 has 14 residues. Germline V lookup: CDR1 MGHRA, CDR2 YSYEKL. Trimming removed 3 bases from V and 0 bases from J; junction bases left unmatched: 2. The CDR3 is CASSQRQGSYEQYF. As DNA, the CDR3 is TGCGCCAGCAGCCAGAGACAGGGCTCCTACGAGCAGTACTTC.

This chain uses TRBV29-1 with TRBJ2-1, with D hard to call. Trimming stripped 7 bases from V and 3 bases from J, with 10 bases between. The CDR3 sequence is 12 residues long. Germline CDR1 is SQVTM and CDR2 is ANQGSEA. CDR3 DNA sequence: TGCAGCGACGGCTCTTTCTACAATGAGCAGTTCTTC. Its protein product is CSDGSFYNEQFF.

The rearrangement links TRBV27 to TRBJ1-1, with 10 bases fitting TRBD1. After removal of 6 bases from V and 2 bases from J, the junction contained 6 bases not matched to a gene. CDR1 is MNHEY, CDR2 SMNVEV, per germline (reference sequence). The CDR3 sequence is 15 residues long. Written as DNA, the CDR3 is TGTGCCAGCAGACCTCGACAGGGGGCAAACACTGAAGCTTTCTTT. Amino acid sequence: CASRPRQGANTEAFF.

A few counts support this clonotype. The chain has TRBV19 and TRBJ1-5, with TRBD1 matching over 7 bases. Germline V gene data show CDR1 as LNHDA and CDR2 as SQIVND (reference sequence). Trimming took 7 bases from V and 3 from J; bases not matched to a gene: 15. CDR3 length equals 17 residues. The CDR3 DNA is TGTGCCAGTACCTTATTCTTGGGAGGGGGCGTCAATCAGCCCCAGCATTTT. This codes for CASTLFLGGGVNQPQHF. The variable domain in full, completed from reference TRBV19 and TRBJ1-5, reads DGGITQSPKYLFRKEGQNVTLSCEQNLNHDAMYWYRQDPGQGLRLIYYSQIVNDFQKGDIAEGYSVSREKKESFPLTVTSAQKNPTAFYLCASTLFLGGGVNQPQHFGDGTRLSIL.

This clonotype was counted many times. The genes are TRBV7-8 and TRBJ2-7; D call uncertain. The V and J ends lost 1 base and 2 bases respectively, with 6 bases between them. Germline CDR1 is SGHVS and CDR2 is FQNEAQ. The CDR3 runs to 13 residues. The CDR3 nucleotides read TGTGCCAGCAGCTTAGAGGTTGCCTACGAGCAGTACTTC. This gives the protein CASSLEVAYEQYF.

V is TRBV6-5 and J is TRBJ1-2; 8 bases map to TRBD1. After removal of 5 bases from V and 4 bases from J, the junction contained 6 bases not matched to a gene. Germline values: CDR1 MNHEY, CDR2 SVGAGI. The CDR3 consists of 14 residues. The CDR3 DNA is TGTGCCAGCAGTATGGGACAGGCGTCCTATGGCTACACCTTC. Its protein is CASSMGQASYGYTF.

This clonotype has just one count. The chain has TRBV9 and TRBJ2-1, with 7 positions matching TRBD1. The ends lost 3 bases at V and 4 bases at J; junction bases unmatched: 7. The germline gives CDR1 SGDLS, CDR2 YYNGEE. The CDR3 is 15 residues long. The CDR3 loop is CASSADRLTYNEQFF. CDR3 sequence (DNA): TGTGCCAGCAGCGCGGACAGGCTTACTTACAATGAGCAGTTCTTC.

The chain has TRBV2 and TRBJ2-5; 9 positions agree with TRBD2. The CDR3 has 16 amino acids. With V trimmed by 8 bases and J by 5 bases, 15 bases remained unmatched. Germline V gives CDR1 SNHLY, CDR2 FYNNEI. The CDR3 loop is CASELLGRGGDETQYF. The CDR3 DNA sequence: TGTGCCAGCGAGCTTCTTGGGCGGGGGGGCGACGAGACCCAGTACTTC.

The rearrangement joins TRBV10-3 to TRBJ2-7; maybe TRBD1 (5 bases). The CDR3 is made up of 13 amino acids. The germline gives CDR1 ENHRY, CDR2 SYGVKD. Trimming removed 3 bases from V and 3 bases from J, with 9 bases in between. For the CDR3, the DNA is TGTGCCATCAGTGACCCCCAGGGCTACGAGCAGTACTTC. Residues: CAISDPQGYEQYF.

The V and J genes are TRBV4-1 and TRBJ1-1; D is perhaps TRBD1 (5 bases). The V end lost 3 bases, the J end lost 2 bases, and 13 bases lay between the germline ends. Germline loops: CDR1 MGHRA, CDR2 YSYEKL. The length of the CDR3 is 15 residues. Here the CDR3 DNA reads TGCGCCAGCAGCCACGAGGAGGGGATAAACACTGAAGCTTTCTTT. Translating gives CASSHEEGINTEAFF.

In this sample, this clonotype turned up a few times. This chain connects TRBV20-1 to TRBJ1-2; unclear D gene. CDR3 length: 12 amino acids. Trimming took off 7 bases at V and 6 bases at J, with 15 bases between the two ends. Looked up from germline, CDR1 is DFQATT and CDR2 is SNEGSKA (reference sequence). CDR3 in amino acids: CSVIGGSNGYTF. CDR3 coding DNA: TGCAGTGTTATCGGAGGGTCTAATGGCTACACCTTC.

This clonotype came up a few times. CDR3 coding DNA: TGTGCCAGCAGTTGGGACAGGGGATCAGATGGCTACACCTTC. Translation gives CASSWDRGSDGYTF. The rearrangement uses TRBV6-5 and TRBJ1-2; 10 positions agree with TRBD1. Germline values: CDR1 MNHEY, CDR2 SVGAGI. The junction had 5 bases not matched to a gene; V was cut back by 4 bases and J by 6 bases. The CDR3 has 14 amino acids.

The CDR3 reads CASSQDDGDWFNEQFF. DNA of the CDR3: TGTGCCAGCAGCCAAGATGACGGGGACTGGTTCAATGAGCAGTTCTTC. The chain links TRBV14 to TRBJ2-1, with a possible D match to TRBD2 (6 bases). This CDR3 is 16 amino acids long. V gave up 0 bases and J gave up 6 bases, with 15 bases separating them. Per germline, CDR1 SGHDN and CDR2 FVKESK.

This sequence joins TRBV20-1 and TRBJ2-1, with 9 positions matching TRBD2. After removal of 7 bases from V and 2 bases from J, the junction contained 9 bases not matched to a gene. CDR1 and CDR2 (germline): DFQATT, SNEGSKA (reference sequence). This CDR3 is built from 15 residues. The CDR3 is CSGGGGGAAYNEQFF. CDR3 in DNA: TGCAGTGGGGGGGGCGGGGGGGCCGCCTACAATGAGCAGTTCTTC.

The rearrangement uses TRBV4-3 and TRBJ1-1, with D possibly being TRBD1 (6 bases). The CDR3 totals 15 residues. V was trimmed by 0 bases and J by 2 bases, leaving 10 bases between them. Germline lookup yields CDR1 LGHNA and CDR2 YSLEER. CDR3 DNA sequence: TGCGCCAGCAGCCAAGATGGACAGTCCAACACTGAAGCTTTCTTT. Residues: CASSQDGQSNTEAFF.

Details on this clonotype: A much larger clone is a single base away; this may be a read error. The chain combines TRBV7-6 with TRBJ2-1; 9 nucleotides agree with TRBD1. The V gene's germline CDR1 is SGHVS and CDR2 FNYEAQ. The CDR3 extends over 15 amino acids. After removal of 5 bases from V and 4 bases from J, the junction contained 6 bases not matched to a gene. CDR3 region: CASSPTGTGYNEQFF. In DNA, the CDR3 is TGTGCCAGCAGCCCGACCGGGACAGGGTACAATGAGCAGTTCTTC. Complete variable domain (other parts from reference TRBV7-6 and TRBJ2-1): GAGVSQSPRYKVTKRGQDVALRCDPISGHVSLYWYRQALGQGPEFLTYFNYEAQQDKSGLPNDRFSAERPEGSISTLTIQRTEQRDSAMYRCASSPTGTGYNEQFFGPGTRLTVL.

This clonotype was seen a few times. The V and J genes are TRBV7-9 and TRBJ2-5, with D perhaps given as TRBD1 or TRBD2 (5 bases each). Trimming took 1 base from V and 3 from J, leaving 9 bases between them. Germline V CDR1 and CDR2: SEHNR, FQNEAQ (reference sequence). This CDR3 has 14 residues. The CDR3 spells CASSLDWGKETQYF. For the CDR3, the DNA is TGTGCCAGCAGCTTAGATTGGGGGAAAGAGACCCAGTACTTC.

This clonotype was seen many times. The chain recombines TRBV5-4 with TRBJ2-1; D may match TRBD1 or TRBD2 (5 bases each). The CDR3 loop spans 20 amino acids. Trimming shortened V by 3 bases and J by 1 base, and 26 bases separated the two germline ends. Germline loops: CDR1 SGHNT, CDR2 YYREEE (reference sequence). This CDR3 reads CASSSLGTGDHLPSYNEQFF. Written as DNA, the CDR3 is TGTGCCAGCAGCTCCCTCGGGACCGGGGACCACTTGCCGTCCTACAATGAGCAGTTCTTC. Complete variable domain (other parts from reference TRBV5-4 and TRBJ2-1): ETGVTQSPTHLIKTRGQQVTLRCSSQSGHNTVSWYQQALGQGPQFIFQYYREEENGRGNFPPRFSGLQFPNYSSELNVNALELDDSALYLCASSSLGTGDHLPSYNEQFFGPGTRLTVL.

This clonotype showed up just a few times. The CDR3 is CASSYSGGGAKEQFF. The CDR3 coding sequence is TGTGCCAGCAGTTACTCTGGCGGGGGGGCTAAGGAGCAGTTCTTC. This rearrangement joins TRBV6-2 or TRBV6-3 to TRBJ2-1; 9 nucleotides agree with TRBD2. This CDR3 region has 15 residues. CDR1 and CDR2 (germline): MNHEY, SVGEGT. The V and J ends lost 0 bases and 10 bases, in that order; junction bases with no gene match: 7.

This clonotype was counted a few times. The gene calls are TRBV7-6 and TRBJ2-2, with D unresolved. Germline V CDR1 and CDR2: SGHVS, FNYEAQ. The CDR3 has 13 residues. V was pared by 1 base and J by 6 bases, with 6 bases between. CDR3 sequence reads: CASSLVPAGELFF. Here the CDR3 DNA reads TGTGCCAGCAGCTTAGTGCCGGCCGGGGAGCTGTTTTTT.

This clonotype has just a few counts. V usage is TRBV12-3 or TRBV12-4 and J usage is TRBJ1-2; possibly TRBD1 for D (6 bases). V was shortened by 4 bases and J by 3 bases, with 12 bases between the two germline ends. The CDR3 length is 14 residues. CDR3 nucleotide sequence: TGTGCCAGCAGTTCACCGGGACATTACTATGGCTACACCTTC. As protein: CASSSPGHYYGYTF.

CDR3 amino acids: CASSFSGTGELEQFF. The CDR3 DNA reads TGTGCCAGCAGTTTCTCCGGGACAGGGGAACTTGAGCAGTTCTTC. The V gene is TRBV27, the J gene TRBJ2-1; 10 bases are shared with TRBD1. V lost 3 bases and J lost 9; bases outside the gene matches: 8. This CDR3 has 15 amino acids. Germline-derived CDR1 and CDR2 are MNHEY and SMNVEV (reference sequence).

The chain is built from TRBV5-6 and TRBJ2-2, with D possibly being TRBD2 (7 bases). The CDR3 spans 14 residues. V gave up 5 bases and J gave up 5 bases, with 13 bases separating them. Germline V lookup: CDR1 SGHDT, CDR2 YYEEEE. The CDR3 protein is CASRSRGPTGELFF. CDR3 sequence (DNA): TGTGCCAGCAGATCGCGGGGGCCGACCGGGGAGCTGTTTTTT.